The rows below give T cell receptor beta chains drawn from one sample of a study of control samples from healthy donors and cancer patients. Data came from immunoSEQ multiplex PCR; TCRdb stores just in-frame clones and leaves some out. Of about 94,000 clones in the sample, 90% are singletons; the top ten hold 3% to 4.5%. The sample was blood. Receptors were obtained from a woman between 18 and 30 years old in good health. Both conserved end residues are part of each CDR3. D genes are given only for firm matches. Rows may omit the clone size; those that give it use once, few, many or a size class.

J gene	D gene	clone size	V gene	CDR3 DNA	CDR3 protein
TRBJ2-1	.	.	TRBV24-1	TGTGCCACCAGGGGGGACGGGAACAATGAGCAGTTCTTC	CATRGDGNNEQFF
TRBJ2-1	.	.	TRBV2	TGTGCCAGCAGTGAACCGACACTCACTGAGCAGTTCTTC	CASSEPTLTEQFF
TRBJ1-1	.	once	TRBV6-5	TGTGCCACCCGTCCGCTAGGAGGGAACACTGAAGCTTTCTTT	CATRPLGGNTEAFF
TRBJ1-6	TRBD1	.	TRBV5-1	TGCGCCAGCAGCACCGTCCCAGGACAGGGAAATTCACCCCTCCACTTT	CASSTVPGQGNSPLHF
TRBJ1-5	.	.	TRBV4-1	TGCGCCAGCAGCCAATCCCCCGGGATGGGTAGCAATCAGCCCCAGCATTTT	CASSQSPGMGSNQPQHF
TRBJ2-3	TRBD1	.	TRBV5-4	TGTGCCAGCAGCTTGGAGGGACAGGGGTTGACAGATACGCAGTATTTT	CASSLEGQGLTDTQYF
TRBJ1-1	.	.	TRBV5-4	TGTGCCAGCAGCTTGGAGGGGATGAGGACTGAAGCTTTCTTT	CASSLEGMRTEAFF
TRBJ1-2	TRBD1	.	TRBV29-1	TGCAGCGTCCTGGGACAGGGGATAGGAGGCTACACCTTC	CSVLGQGIGGYTF
TRBJ2-7	TRBD1	.	TRBV25-1	TGTGCCAGCAGCAGACAGGGCCGTCTCGAGCAGTACTTC	CASSRQGRLEQYF
TRBJ1-1	TRBD1	.	TRBV7-2	TGTGCCAGCAGCTGGACAGGGCCAATGAACACTGAAGCTTTCTTT	CASSWTGPMNTEAFF
TRBJ1-2	.	.	TRBV9	TGTGCCAGCAGCCCCCCCGGGGGGACAACCTATGGCTACACCTTC	CASSPPGGTTYGYTF
TRBJ2-5	TRBD2	few	TRBV6-5	TGTGCCAGCAGTCCTAGCGGAGAGACCCAGTACTTC	CASSPSGETQYF
TRBJ1-2	.	once	TRBV29-1	TGCAGCGTTTTTAATGGGCAGTTCGGGGGAGCTAACTATGGCTACACCTTC	CSVFNGQFGGANYGYTF
TRBJ2-5	.	.	TRBV14	TGTGCCAGCAGCCCTTTTTCAGGGGTTGGGGAGACCCAGTACTTC	CASSPFSGVGETQYF
TRBJ1-4	.	.	TRBV5-1	TGCGCCAGCAGCTTGTTCGGGGGATCTAATGAAAAACTGTTTTTT	CASSLFGGSNEKLFF
TRBJ1-2	TRBD1	.	TRBV6-2/TRBV6-3	TGTGCCAGCAGTTACGGACAGGAGCTCTTCGCCTTC	CASSYGQELFAF
TRBJ2-2	.	.	TRBV5-5	TGTGCCAGCAGCTTGGATTTATTTATAGCGGCCACCGGGGAGCTGTTTTTT	CASSLDLFIAATGELFF
TRBJ2-1	TRBD1	once	TRBV29-1	TGCAGCGCCACGACAGGGAGCTCCTACAATGAGCAGTTCTTC	CSATTGSSYNEQFF
TRBJ2-3	TRBD1	.	TRBV7-9	TGTGCCAGCAGCTTAGAGGGACAGGGGAGGACAGATACGCAGTATTTT	CASSLEGQGRTDTQYF
TRBJ1-1	.	.	TRBV10-3	TGTGCCATCAGTGAAAAGATAATGAACACTGAAGCTTTCTTT	CAISEKIMNTEAFF
TRBJ1-6	.	.	TRBV5-8	TGTGCCAGCAGCTTGATTAGGGATTCACCCCTCCACTTT	CASSLIRDSPLHF
TRBJ2-5	.	.	TRBV11-2	TGTGCCAGCAGCTTAGAAACGCGGCTAGAGACCCAGTACTTC	CASSLETRLETQYF
TRBJ1-4	.	.	TRBV3-1/TRBV3-2	TGTGCCAGCAGCCAGGGGACCGGCGCCTGGCTGTTTTTT	CASSQGTGAWLFF
TRBJ1-1	TRBD1	.	TRBV19	TGTGCCAGTAGTAGGGACAGGTTCGAAGCTTTCTTT	CASSRDRFEAFF
TRBJ1-1	.	few	TRBV9	TGTGCCAGCAGCGCCGATCCATTAAGGGGGGGGACCACTGAAGCTTTCTTT	CASSADPLRGGTTEAFF
TRBJ1-3	.	.	TRBV5-6	TGTGCCAGCAGCTTGAAGCAGAATTCTGGAAACACCATATATTTT	CASSLKQNSGNTIYF
TRBJ1-2	.	.	TRBV27	TGTGCCAGCAGTTTTTCAGGGGTTTTTCTTGGCTACACCTTC	CASSFSGVFLGYTF
TRBJ2-3	.	few	TRBV3-1/TRBV3-2	TGTGCCAGCAGCCAAGAGGGGGGGCGTTTGACAGATACGCAGTATTTT	CASSQEGGRLTDTQYF
TRBJ2-7	TRBD1	.	TRBV2	TGTGCCAGCCAAACAGGGGGCAACGAGCAGTACTTC	CASQTGGNEQYF
TRBJ1-5	.	.	TRBV19	TGTGCCAGTAGACCCGTCGGGGGTAATAGCAATCAGCCCCAGCATTTT	CASRPVGGNSNQPQHF
TRBJ2-1	.	.	TRBV9	TGTGCCAGCAGCGTCGGGGCCGCGAATGAGCAGTTCTTC	CASSVGAANEQFF
TRBJ2-7	.	.	TRBV7-8	TGTGCCAGCAGCTTAGGGGTATCCTACGAGCAGTACTTC	CASSLGVSYEQYF
TRBJ2-7	TRBD2	.	TRBV15	TGTGCCACCAGCACCGGGACTAGCTACGAGCAGTACTTC	CATSTGTSYEQYF